Following are 13 T cell receptor beta chains from one sample sequenced in a study of blood T cells in healthy people across ages. Combining a sample-barcoded 5' primer with a J-beta primer mix, a second PCR ran for roughly 6 to 12 cycles. TCRdb re-called the 5' RACE reads through MiXCR, storing one row per CDR3 protein. The table includes roughly 900,000 distinct CDR3 sequences, 40% to 60% detected once. Specimen: blood. Every receptor here comes from a man younger than 45 in good health.

The chain recombines TRBV7-3 with TRBJ2-2; TRBD2 might be the D (6 bases). V was cut by 1 base and J by 7 bases, with 19 bases left in between. From germline, CDR1 is SGHTA and CDR2 FQGTGA. This CDR3 comprises 17 residues. As DNA, the CDR3 is TGTGCCAGCAGCTTAAACTCTAGGAGGGAACCTGGCGGGGAGCTGTTTTTT. Translation gives CASSLNSRREPGGELFF. The variable domain in full, completed from reference TRBV7-3 and TRBJ2-2, reads GAGVSQTPSNKVTEKGKYVELRCDPISGHTALYWYRQSLGQGPEFLIYFQGTGAADDSGLPNDRFFAVRPEGSVSTLKIQRTERGDSAVYLCASSLNSRREPGGELFFGEGSRLTVL.

The chain carries TRBV28 and TRBJ2-7, with 7 bases that match TRBD1. This CDR3 is built from 14 residues. The V segment lost 4 bases and the J segment 3 bases; nucleotides outside the gene matches: 6. Germline assignment: CDR1 MDHEN and CDR2 SYDVKM. The DNA for the CDR3 is TGTGCCAGCAGTTGGCCCGGGACAGACTACGAGCAGTACTTC. Protein sequence: CASSWPGTDYEQYF.

The chain carries TRBV7-9 and TRBJ2-5; D possibly matches TRBD1 or TRBD2 (6 bases each). Trimming removed 1 base at V and 0 bases at J, with 15 bases between. Germline CDR1 and CDR2: SEHNR and FQNEAQ (reference sequence). This CDR3 has 17 amino acids. The CDR3 region has the DNA TGTGCCAGCAGCTTAGACGGGGGACACCGGAACCAAGAGACCCAGTACTTC. Translated: CASSLDGGHRNQETQYF.

This chain links TRBV4-2 with TRBJ2-7; D gene ambiguous. V lost 0 bases and J lost 2, with 17 bases in between. This CDR3 spans 17 amino acids. The germline V gene encodes CDR1 LGHNA and CDR2 YNFKEQ. CDR3 region: CASSQDWFSERAYEQYF. The CDR3 DNA follows: TGTGCCAGCAGCCAAGATTGGTTTTCAGAGCGAGCCTACGAGCAGTACTTC.

The genes are TRBV7-3 and TRBJ1-1; no clear D. From germline, CDR1 is SGHTA and CDR2 FQGTGA. V was trimmed by 5 bases and J by 7 bases, leaving 17 bases between them. CDR3 length equals 14 residues. The DNA of the CDR3 is TGTGCCAGCAGCAAAGACGGCCGAGCGGATGAAGCTTTCTTT. It yields the protein CASSKDGRADEAFF.

This chain connects TRBV5-1 to TRBJ1-6, with 9 bases lining up with TRBD1. The J segment lost 14 bases and the V segment lost 3 bases, leaving 6 bases of the junction unmatched. CDR3 size: 13 residues. Germline CDR1 reads SGHRS; CDR2 reads YFSETQ. This chain's CDR3 is CASSSTGGGTLHF. The CDR3 DNA reads TGCGCCAGCAGCTCGACAGGGGGAGGAACCCTCCACTTT.

The chain employs TRBV11-2 and TRBJ2-1, with 11 bases identical to TRBD2. V gave up 4 bases and J gave up 8 bases; unmatched junction bases: 10. The length of the CDR3 is 16 residues. Germline values: CDR1 SGHAT, CDR2 FQNNGV. This chain's CDR3 is CASSSRLAGTVDEQFF. The CDR3, as DNA: TGTGCCAGCAGCTCTCGACTAGCGGGGACGGTCGATGAGCAGTTCTTC. The whole variable domain, remainder taken from reference TRBV11-2 and TRBJ2-1, is EAGVAQSPRYKIIEKRQSVAFWCNPISGHATLYWYQQILGQGPKLLIQFQNNGVVDDSQLPKDRFSAERLKGVDSTLKIQPAKLEDSAVYLCASSSRLAGTVDEQFFGPGTRLTVL.

The genes are TRBV7-2 and TRBJ2-4; a weak D match, TRBD1 (6 bases). The CDR3 extends over 16 amino acids. Germline V gene data show CDR1 as SGHTA and CDR2 as FQGNSA. Trimming took off 3 bases at V and 0 bases at J, with 12 bases between the two ends. The CDR3 sequence: CASSLDSALAKNIQYF. Written as DNA, the CDR3 is TGTGCCAGCAGCTTGGACAGCGCCTTAGCCAAAAACATTCAGTACTTC.

The chain is built from TRBV5-1 and TRBJ2-7; D unclear. This CDR3 has 14 amino acids. Germline V gives CDR1 SGHRS, CDR2 YFSETQ. Trimming pared 4 bases from V and 2 bases from J, leaving 13 bases between. The CDR3 coding sequence is TGCGCCAGCAGCGCCTCGTGGGGTCCCTACGAGCAGTACTTC. Translating gives CASSASWGPYEQYF. Full variable domain (remainder filled in from reference TRBV5-1 and TRBJ2-7): KAGVTQTPRYLIKTRGQQVTLSCSPISGHRSVSWYQQTPGQGLQFLFEYFSETQRNKGNFPGRFSGRQFSNSRSEMNVSTLELGDSALYLCASSASWGPYEQYFGPGTRLTVT.

The rearrangement links TRBV20-1 to TRBJ2-5; 9 bases fit TRBD1. CDR3 length: 17 residues. Trimming cost V 4 bases and J 3 bases; bases outside gene matches: 15. CDR1 is DFQATT and CDR2 is SNEGSKA in the germline V gene (reference sequence). CDR3 protein: CSAIGSLDRGGKETQYF. In DNA, the CDR3 is TGCAGTGCTATAGGTTCCTTAGACAGGGGGGGGAAAGAGACCCAGTACTTC.

This clonotype was detected only once. Possible read error: a much larger clone is one base away. The chain combines TRBV6-2 or TRBV6-3 with TRBJ2-3; 13 bases fit TRBD2. The CDR3 loop spans 17 amino acids. The germline V gene has CDR1 MNHEY and CDR2 SVGEGT. After removal of 6 bases from V and 4 bases from J, the junction contained 10 bases not matched to a gene. CDR3 amino acids: CASRRPRTSGGADTQYF. In DNA form, the CDR3 reads TGTGCCAGCAGGCGACCCAGAACTAGCGGGGGGGCAGATACGCAGTATTTT.

The chain recombines TRBV7-9 with TRBJ1-6; 8 nucleotides line up with TRBD1. Germline assignment: CDR1 SEHNR and CDR2 FQNEAQ (reference sequence). The CDR3 is 16 residues long. The trim removed 5 bases at V and 9 bases at J, leaving 12 bases unmatched. The CDR3 coding sequence is TGTGCCAGCAGCCAACTGGGACAGGCTTTCGTTTCACCCCTCCACTTT. Encoded protein: CASSQLGQAFVSPLHF.

The rearrangement joins TRBV4-1 to TRBJ2-5; D is perhaps TRBD2 (6 bases). The CDR3 has 17 amino acids. CDR1 MGHRA and CDR2 YSYEKL come from the germline V gene. Trimming took off 0 bases at V and 4 bases at J, with 18 bases between the two ends. CDR3 nucleotide sequence: TGCGCCAGCAGCCAAGACGGAGGGCAGGCCGCTCTAGAGACCCAGTACTTC. Its protein is CASSQDGGQAALETQYF.